The 20 T cell receptor beta chains below come from one sample, sequenced in a study of T cells after yellow fever vaccination. TCRdb reanalysed the 5' RACE reads using MiXCR and keeps one entry per CDR3 protein. The sample gives 250,000 to 300,000 distinct CDR3 sequences, around 4.9% of which show up once; about 3.5% is in the top ten. This sample comprised CD4+ T cells sorted from PBMCs, obtained on the day of the yellow fever booster vaccination. The receptor source for this set is a young man who received the YFV17D yellow fever vaccine.

This clonotype was observed at least ten times. This sequence joins TRBV20-1 and TRBJ2-3; weak D call: TRBD1 (5 bases). The CDR3 covers 11 residues. Germline CDR1 is DFQATT and CDR2 is SNEGSKA (reference sequence). Trimming left V 6 bases short and J 5 bases short, with 9 bases between. This CDR3 reads CSAHQGDTQYF. The CDR3 nucleotides read TGCAGTGCCCACCAGGGAGATACGCAGTATTTT.

This clonotype was recorded at least ten times. The chain links TRBV6-2 or TRBV6-3 to TRBJ2-3, with a possible D match to TRBD1 (5 bases). This CDR3 has 15 amino acids. Germline lookup yields CDR1 MNHEY and CDR2 SVGEGT. V lost 0 bases to trimming and J lost 9 bases, with 16 bases between them. CDR3 protein: CASSYSTPGRVTQYF. The CDR3 nucleotides are TGTGCCAGCAGTTACTCGACCCCGGGCAGGGTGACGCAGTATTTT.

The chain recombines TRBV7-3 with TRBJ2-1, with D unresolved. The CDR3 runs to 13 residues. Germline loops: CDR1 SGHTA, CDR2 FQGTGA. Trimming cost V 8 bases and J 0 bases, with 8 bases left between them. The CDR3 DNA follows: TGTGCCAGCGGTTCAAACTCCTACAATGAGCAGTTCTTC. Amino acid sequence: CASGSNSYNEQFF.

On this clonotype: This may be a read error, as it is one base from a much larger clone. The chain combines TRBV5-1 with TRBJ2-3; perhaps D is TRBD1 or TRBD2 (6 bases each). Germline CDR1 is SGHRS and CDR2 is YFSETQ. V was clipped by 4 bases and J by 8 bases, with 17 bases between them. The length of the CDR3 is 14 residues. The CDR3 sequence: CASSGGQRAVTQYF. Written as DNA, the CDR3 is TGCGCCAGCAGCGGAGGACAGCGGGCAGTTACGCAGTATTTT. The variable domain in full, completed from reference TRBV5-1 and TRBJ2-3, reads KAGVTQTPRYLIKTRGQQVTLSCSPISGHRSVSWYQQTPGQGLQFLFEYFSETQRNKGNFPGRFSGRQFSNSRSEMNVSTLELGDSALYLCASSGGQRAVTQYFGPGTRLTVL.

Ten or more counts support this clonotype. This chain connects TRBV4-3 to TRBJ2-1, with 7 nucleotides matching TRBD1. Germline CDR1 is LGHNA and CDR2 is YSLEER. This CDR3 region has 16 residues. V gave up 1 base and J gave up 4 bases; unmatched junction bases: 7. The CDR3 region is CASSQARGLVYNEQFF. The CDR3 region has the DNA TGCGCCAGCAGCCAAGCAAGGGGGCTCGTGTACAATGAGCAGTTCTTC.

This clonotype was counted ten times or more. The rearrangement joins TRBV5-1 to TRBJ2-1, with TRBD1 as a possible D gene (7 bases). Germline CDR1 is SGHRS and CDR2 is YFSETQ. The CDR3 length is 16 residues. Trimming pared 4 bases from V and 4 bases from J, leaving 18 bases between. In nucleotides, the CDR3 is TGCGCCAGCAGCCCAGCTGGGCAGGGGGGTTACAATGAGCAGTTCTTC. Encoded protein: CASSPAGQGGYNEQFF.

This clonotype was detected a few times. The rearrangement joins TRBV7-2 to TRBJ2-6; 7 bases are shared with TRBD1. From germline, CDR1 is SGHTA and CDR2 FQGNSA. The J segment lost 1 base and the V segment lost 1 base, leaving 4 bases of the junction unmatched. This CDR3 contains 17 residues. As DNA, the CDR3 is TGTGCCAGCAGCTTAGTGGGACAGTCTTCTGGGGCCAACGTCCTGACTTTC. Protein product: CASSLVGQSSGANVLTF.

This clonotype was observed many times. The rearrangement links TRBV3-1 to TRBJ2-1; D is uncertain. Looked up from germline, CDR1 is LGHDT and CDR2 is YNNKEL (reference sequence). The V end lost 4 bases, the J end lost 9 bases, and 10 bases lay between the germline ends. The length of the CDR3 is 12 residues. The CDR3 loop reads CASSPPRAEQFF. CDR3 coding DNA: TGTGCCAGCAGCCCACCCCGGGCTGAGCAGTTCTTC.

The V gene is TRBV7-2, the J gene TRBJ1-1, with 7 bases identical to TRBD1. V lost 0 bases and J lost 1; bases outside the gene matches: 2. Germline CDR1 is SGHTA and CDR2 is FQGNSA. The CDR3 has 15 amino acids. The CDR3: CASSLAPGGNTEAFF. CDR3 in DNA: TGTGCCAGCAGCTTAGCTCCAGGGGGGAACACTGAAGCTTTCTTT.

This clonotype has only a few counts. The chain is built from TRBV5-6 and TRBJ1-2; the match to TRBD1 covers 10 bases. With V trimmed by 4 bases and J by 4 bases, 13 bases remained unmatched. CDR1 and CDR2 from the germline V gene are SGHDT and YYEEEE. The CDR3 is made up of 17 amino acids. CDR3 sequence (DNA): TGTGCCAGCAGCCTTCCCGGGACAGGGGATAGGAGCTATGGCTACACCTTC. It encodes CASSLPGTGDRSYGYTF.

This clonotype has only a few counts. This chain uses TRBV7-2 with TRBJ1-1; tentative D call: TRBD1 (5 bases). V lost 5 bases, J lost 2 bases, and 15 bases lay in between. The germline V gene has CDR1 SGHTA and CDR2 FQGNSA. This CDR3 is built from 15 residues. CDR3 DNA sequence: TGTGCCAGCAGCCCACCCGGGGGAGCAAACACTGAAGCTTTCTTT. Its translation is CASSPPGGANTEAFF.

The chain combines TRBV27 with TRBJ2-7; D remains unclear. The V and J ends lost 2 bases and 6 bases respectively, with 8 bases between them. Looked up from germline, CDR1 is MNHEY and CDR2 is SMNVEV (reference sequence). This CDR3 is 12 amino acids long. The CDR3 DNA reads as TGTGCCAGCAGTTTACCCCTTTCCGAGCAGTACTTC. Its translation: CASSLPLSEQYF.

This clonotype has only a few counts. V usage is TRBV20-1 and J usage is TRBJ1-6, with D possibly being TRBD1 (5 bases). CDR1 is DFQATT, CDR2 SNEGSKA, per germline (reference sequence). Trimming cost V 1 base and J 5 bases, with 12 bases left between them. The CDR3 has 15 residues. The CDR3 region has the DNA TGCAGTGCTAGAGGGGGCGGACCCGATAATTCACCCCTCCACTTT. Its protein is CSARGGGPDNSPLHF.

Ten or more counts support this clonotype. V and J are TRBV7-2 and TRBJ2-3, with no clear D. Deletions cut 3 bases from V and 3 bases from J, with 10 bases between. CDR3 length equals 14 residues. Germline V CDR1 and CDR2: SGHTA, FQGNSA. The CDR3 DNA follows: TGTGCCAGCAGCTTGGCGACGTTTACAGATACGCAGTATTTT. Its protein product is CASSLATFTDTQYF.

This clonotype appeared a few times. This rearrangement joins TRBV20-1 to TRBJ1-5; 7 positions match TRBD1. CDR3 length: 16 amino acids. Per the germline V gene, CDR1 is DFQATT and CDR2 is SNEGSKA (reference sequence). V was pared by 2 bases and J by 5 bases, with 12 bases of the junction left unmatched. CDR3 region: CSARSLGTALHQPQHF. CDR3 coding DNA: TGCAGTGCTAGAAGTCTCGGGACAGCTCTTCATCAGCCCCAGCATTTT.

The chain is built from TRBV5-1 and TRBJ1-1; 7 bases are a match to TRBD1. V lost 4 bases to trimming and J lost 3 bases; unmatched junction nucleotides: 6. The length of the CDR3 is 14 residues. Germline CDR1 SGHRS, CDR2 YFSETQ. The CDR3 protein is CASSGTVWDTEAFF. The CDR3 nucleotides are TGCGCCAGCAGCGGGACAGTTTGGGACACTGAAGCTTTCTTT. Together with reference TRBV5-1 and TRBJ1-1, the CDR3 gives the full variable domain: KAGVTQTPRYLIKTRGQQVTLSCSPISGHRSVSWYQQTPGQGLQFLFEYFSETQRNKGNFPGRFSGRQFSNSRSEMNVSTLELGDSALYLCASSGTVWDTEAFFGQGTRLTVV.

The CDR3 here is CASSLARRTTYYGYTF. CDR3 DNA sequence: TGTGCCAGCAGCTTGGCCCGGAGGACAACGTATTATGGCTACACCTTC. The gene calls are TRBV5-6 and TRBJ1-2, with D perhaps TRBD1 (5 bases). V lost 0 bases and J 5 bases, leaving 17 bases between the germline ends. Germline CDR1 reads SGHDT; CDR2 reads YYEEEE. CDR3 length equals 16 residues.

Many counts were recorded for this clonotype. J is TRBJ2-1 and V is TRBV7-2; 8 nucleotides line up with TRBD2. Per germline, CDR1 SGHTA and CDR2 FQGNSA. With 0 bases clipped from V and 7 bases from J, the junction kept 5 bases outside the gene matches. The CDR3 loop spans 15 amino acids. CDR3 protein: CASSLAPGGENEQFF. Here the CDR3 DNA reads TGTGCCAGCAGCTTAGCTCCGGGGGGGGAAAATGAGCAGTTCTTC.

This clonotype came up many times. This sequence joins TRBV12-1 and TRBJ2-3; TRBD2 reflects the table's D call only, with no check against the DNA. TRBV12-1 is noted as a pseudogene. The length of the CDR3 is 17 residues. In nucleotides, the CDR3 is TGTGCCAGCAGCACCACGATTAGCGGGTCCCTTGGGGATACGCAGTATTTT. Protein sequence: CASSTTISGSLGDTQYF.

This clonotype appeared many times. The chain uses TRBV7-2 and TRBJ2-3; perhaps TRBD2 as D (7 bases). Germline V lookup: CDR1 SGHTA, CDR2 FQGNSA. Trimming left V 10 bases short and J 6 bases short, with 14 bases between. This CDR3 contains 12 residues. This CDR3 is CATHGGRDTQYF. For the CDR3, the DNA is TGTGCCACTCACGGGGGGCGGGATACGCAGTATTTT.